The clone carrying this T cell receptor beta chain was counted between two and nine times. This entry comes from a study of blood T cell repertoires in COVID-19. Using immunoSEQ multiplex PCR, the repertoire was profiled, and TCRdb retains in-frame clones only, with some absent. The sample includes roughly 87,000 clones, approximately 83% seen only once; the top ten take roughly 2.2%. In germline, CDR1 is MNHEY, CDR2 SVGAGI. Trimming took 4 bases from V and 2 from J, leaving 11 bases between them. CDR3 length: 14 amino acids. The TCR comes from a woman aged 65 to 85 with acute or convalescent COVID-19. Sequenced: peripheral blood. This chain links TRBV6-5 with TRBJ1-1; TRBD1 is a possible D gene (5 bases). The CDR3 nucleotides read TGTGCCAGCAGTTTCAAGACAGTCAACACTGAAGCTTTCTTT. Translated: CASSFKTVNTEAFF.